This TCR beta chain was retrieved from a study of shared clonotypes between healthy human individuals. Study outcomes and limitations: Naive subsets usually exceeded memory subsets in estimated richness. Sampling was confined to blood; repertoires within tissues likely differ.

About this clone itself: Its antigen is still unknown.

This table comes from immunoSEQ multiplex PCR, and its TCRdb copy is limited to in-frame clones, with some not included. Found here are about 2.3 million clones, just over 90% of them singletons; the top ten hold approximately 0.4%. The CDR3 sequence is 18 residues long. From germline, CDR1 is MDHEN and CDR2 SYDVKM. The germline V and J ends were trimmed by 3 bases and 6 bases, with 26 bases remaining between them. The sample comprised naive CD4+ T cells from PBMCs. The subset: CD45RA+ positively selected. The chain is built from TRBV28 and TRBJ1-2, with D uncertain. The origin of this receptor is a man younger than 35 in good health. Some clones in this sample may be carry-over from other donors' samples. The CDR3 is CASSFTLGRGTATHGYTF. CDR3 coding DNA: TGTGCCAGCAGTTTCACACTCGGCAGAGGTACAGCTACACATGGCTACACCTTC.